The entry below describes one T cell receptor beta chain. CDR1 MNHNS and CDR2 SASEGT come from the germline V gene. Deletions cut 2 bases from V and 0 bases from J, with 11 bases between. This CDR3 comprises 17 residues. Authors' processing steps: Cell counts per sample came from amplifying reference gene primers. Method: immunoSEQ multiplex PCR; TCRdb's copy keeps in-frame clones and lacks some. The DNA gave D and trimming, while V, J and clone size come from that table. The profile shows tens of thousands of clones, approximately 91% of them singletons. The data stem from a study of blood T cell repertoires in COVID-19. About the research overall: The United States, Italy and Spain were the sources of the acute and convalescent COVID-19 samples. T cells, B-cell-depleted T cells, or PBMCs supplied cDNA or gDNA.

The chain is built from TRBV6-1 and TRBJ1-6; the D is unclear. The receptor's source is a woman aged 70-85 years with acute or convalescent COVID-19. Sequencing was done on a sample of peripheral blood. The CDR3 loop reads CASSELVKSSYNSPLHF. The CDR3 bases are TGTGCCAGCAGTGAATTGGTCAAGAGCTCCTATAATTCACCCCTCCACTTT.